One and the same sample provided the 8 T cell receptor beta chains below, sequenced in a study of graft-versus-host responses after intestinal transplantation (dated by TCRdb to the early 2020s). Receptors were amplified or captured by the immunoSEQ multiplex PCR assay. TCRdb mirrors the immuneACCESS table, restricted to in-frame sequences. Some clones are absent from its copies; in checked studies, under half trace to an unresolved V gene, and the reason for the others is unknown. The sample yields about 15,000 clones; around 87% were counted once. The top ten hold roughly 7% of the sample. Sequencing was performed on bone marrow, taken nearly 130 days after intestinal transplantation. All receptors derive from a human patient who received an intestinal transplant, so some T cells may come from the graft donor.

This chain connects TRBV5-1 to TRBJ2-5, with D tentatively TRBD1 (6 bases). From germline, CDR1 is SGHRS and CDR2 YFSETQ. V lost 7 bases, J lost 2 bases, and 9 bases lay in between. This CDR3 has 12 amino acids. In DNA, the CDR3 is TGCGCCAGCCGGCAGGGGCAAGAGACCCAGTACTTC. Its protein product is CASRQGQETQYF.

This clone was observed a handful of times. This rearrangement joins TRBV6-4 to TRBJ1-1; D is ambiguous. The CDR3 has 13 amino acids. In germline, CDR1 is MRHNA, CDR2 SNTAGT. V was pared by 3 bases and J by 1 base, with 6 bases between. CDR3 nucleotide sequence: TGTGCCAGCAGTGAGGGTGAGAACACTGAAGCTTTCTTT. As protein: CASSEGENTEAFF.

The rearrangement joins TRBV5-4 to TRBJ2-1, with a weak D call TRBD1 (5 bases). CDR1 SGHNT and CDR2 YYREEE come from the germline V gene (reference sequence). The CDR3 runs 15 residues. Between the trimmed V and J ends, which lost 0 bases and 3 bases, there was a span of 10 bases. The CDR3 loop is CASSLGGHDYNEQFF. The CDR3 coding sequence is TGTGCCAGCAGCTTGGGAGGACACGACTACAATGAGCAGTTCTTC.

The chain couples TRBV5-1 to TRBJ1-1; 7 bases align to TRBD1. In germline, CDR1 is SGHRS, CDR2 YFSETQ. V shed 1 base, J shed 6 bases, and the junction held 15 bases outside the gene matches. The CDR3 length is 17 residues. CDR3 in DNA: TGCGCCAGCAGCTTGTCACAGGGGATAGGTCGGATTTCTGAAGCTTTCTTT. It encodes CASSLSQGIGRISEAFF. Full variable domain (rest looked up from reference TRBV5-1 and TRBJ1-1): KAGVTQTPRYLIKTRGQQVTLSCSPISGHRSVSWYQQTPGQGLQFLFEYFSETQRNKGNFPGRFSGRQFSNSRSEMNVSTLELGDSALYLCASSLSQGIGRISEAFFGQGTRLTVV.

The CDR3 region is CASSPPGEFSGNPDTQYF. The CDR3 region has the DNA TGTGCCAGCAGCCCTCCCGGGGAGTTTAGCGGGAACCCAGATACGCAGTATTTT. The chain recombines TRBV28 with TRBJ2-3, with 8 positions matching TRBD2. Trimming at V came to 6 bases and at J to 4 bases, leaving 18 bases not matched to a gene. The CDR3 extends over 18 amino acids. Germline lookup yields CDR1 MDHEN and CDR2 SYDVKM.

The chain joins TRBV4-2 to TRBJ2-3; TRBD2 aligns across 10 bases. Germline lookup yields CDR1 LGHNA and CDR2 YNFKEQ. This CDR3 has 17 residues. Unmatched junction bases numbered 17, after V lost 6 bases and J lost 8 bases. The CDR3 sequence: CASSSQDRTSGGSTQYF. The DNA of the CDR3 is TGTGCCAGCAGTTCCCAAGATCGGACTAGCGGAGGTAGTACGCAGTATTTT.

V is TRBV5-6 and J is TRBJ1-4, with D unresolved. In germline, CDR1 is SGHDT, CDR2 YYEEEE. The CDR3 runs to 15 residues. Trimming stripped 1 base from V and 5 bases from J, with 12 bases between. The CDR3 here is CASSLRPAFNEKLFF. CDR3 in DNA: TGTGCCAGCAGCTTGCGGCCCGCTTTCAATGAAAAACTGTTTTTT.

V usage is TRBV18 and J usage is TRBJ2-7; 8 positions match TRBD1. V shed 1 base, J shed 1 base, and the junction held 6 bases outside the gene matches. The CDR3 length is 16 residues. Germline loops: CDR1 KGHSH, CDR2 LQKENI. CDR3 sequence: CASSPRRQGISYEQYF. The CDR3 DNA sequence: TGTGCCAGCTCACCACGACGACAGGGGATTTCCTACGAGCAGTACTTC.